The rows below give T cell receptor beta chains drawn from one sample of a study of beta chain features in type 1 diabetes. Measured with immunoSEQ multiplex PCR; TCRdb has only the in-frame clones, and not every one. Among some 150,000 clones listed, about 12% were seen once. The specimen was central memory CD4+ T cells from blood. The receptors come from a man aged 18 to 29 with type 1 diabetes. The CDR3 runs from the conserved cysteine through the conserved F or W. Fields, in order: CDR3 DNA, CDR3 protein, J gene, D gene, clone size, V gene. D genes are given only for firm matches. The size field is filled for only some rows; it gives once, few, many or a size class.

cdr3_nt: TGTGCCACCAGCAGAGATCTAGCAACCTACGAGCAGTACTTC
cdr3_aa: CATSRDLATYEQYF
j_call: TRBJ2-7
d_call: -
clone_size: -
v_call: TRBV15

cdr3_nt: TGTGCCAGCAGCCCAACGGTCCTTAATCAGCCCCAGCATTTT
cdr3_aa: CASSPTVLNQPQHF
j_call: TRBJ1-5
d_call: -
clone_size: few
v_call: TRBV7-8

cdr3_nt: TGCGCCAGCAGCGCCGCCGGGACAGGAGCTTACAATGAGCAGTTCTTC
cdr3_aa: CASSAAGTGAYNEQFF
j_call: TRBJ2-1
d_call: TRBD1
clone_size: -
v_call: TRBV5-1

cdr3_nt: TGTGCCAGCAGTGAGGTAGGGGCGTCCAACTATGGCTACACCTTC
cdr3_aa: CASSEVGASNYGYTF
j_call: TRBJ1-2
d_call: -
clone_size: -
v_call: TRBV28

cdr3_nt: TGCGCCAGCAGCCAAGTAGGACTAGCGGGGACTAAGATGGGGTACAATGAGCAGTTCTTC
cdr3_aa: CASSQVGLAGTKMGYNEQFF
j_call: TRBJ2-1
d_call: TRBD2
clone_size: -
v_call: TRBV4-1

cdr3_nt: TGTGCCTGGAGTGTCGGGGATAGCAATCAGCCCCAGCATTTT
cdr3_aa: CAWSVGDSNQPQHF
j_call: TRBJ1-5
d_call: -
clone_size: -
v_call: TRBV30

cdr3_nt: TGTGCCAGCAGTGACTCTCCAAACACCGGGGAGCTGTTTTTT
cdr3_aa: CASSDSPNTGELFF
j_call: TRBJ2-2
d_call: -
clone_size: few
v_call: TRBV6-4

cdr3_nt: TGCGCCAGCAGCCGGCTACCTCCAGCGGGGGCCCTCACTCAAGAGACCCAGTACTTC
cdr3_aa: CASSRLPPAGALTQETQYF
j_call: TRBJ2-5
d_call: TRBD2
clone_size: -
v_call: TRBV5-1

cdr3_nt: TGTGCCACCAGCGGTTCCCTTGATTCACCCCTCCACTTT
cdr3_aa: CATSGSLDSPLHF
j_call: TRBJ1-6
d_call: -
clone_size: few
v_call: TRBV15

cdr3_nt: TGTGCCAGCAGTTTAGACGGGACAATTGGCTACACCTTC
cdr3_aa: CASSLDGTIGYTF
j_call: TRBJ1-2
d_call: -
clone_size: few
v_call: TRBV2

cdr3_nt: TGTGCCTGGAGTGGGGACGACAATCAGCCCCAGCATTTT
cdr3_aa: CAWSGDDNQPQHF
j_call: TRBJ1-5
d_call: -
clone_size: few
v_call: TRBV30

cdr3_nt: TGTGCCAGCAGCTTGGGTCTTCAAGAGACCCAGTACTTC
cdr3_aa: CASSLGLQETQYF
j_call: TRBJ2-5
d_call: -
clone_size: -
v_call: TRBV5-4

cdr3_nt: TGTGCCAGCAGTGAAACCTATAATTCACCCCTCCACTTT
cdr3_aa: CASSETYNSPLHF
j_call: TRBJ1-6
d_call: -
clone_size: -
v_call: TRBV25-1

cdr3_nt: TGTGCCAGCAGCTTGCGACTAGCGGGGGTCACCGGGGAGCTGTTTTTT
cdr3_aa: CASSLRLAGVTGELFF
j_call: TRBJ2-2
d_call: TRBD2
clone_size: -
v_call: TRBV5-4

cdr3_nt: TGCAGCTCAAACTATGGCTACACCTTC
cdr3_aa: CSSNYGYTF
j_call: TRBJ1-2
d_call: -
clone_size: few
v_call: TRBV29-1

cdr3_nt: TGTGCCAGCCGCTCCCTTGAGTCGGGAACTGAAGCTTTCTTT
cdr3_aa: CASRSLESGTEAFF
j_call: TRBJ1-1
d_call: -
clone_size: -
v_call: TRBV27

cdr3_nt: TGTGCCAGCAGTTACGATGGGAGAGCTAACTATGGCTACACCTTC
cdr3_aa: CASSYDGRANYGYTF
j_call: TRBJ1-2
d_call: -
clone_size: -
v_call: TRBV6-5

cdr3_nt: TGTGCCAGTAGTAGATCGGGTCACACCGGTGGCTACACCTTC
cdr3_aa: CASSRSGHTGGYTF
j_call: TRBJ1-2
d_call: -
clone_size: -
v_call: TRBV19

cdr3_nt: TGCGCCAGCAGCTTGGGCCAGGATAATTCACCCCTCCACTTT
cdr3_aa: CASSLGQDNSPLHF
j_call: TRBJ1-6
d_call: -
clone_size: few
v_call: TRBV5-1

cdr3_nt: TGTGCCAGCAGCCACGCAGGGCCTAGCGGGGGGTACCAGTTCTTC
cdr3_aa: CASSHAGPSGGYQFF
j_call: TRBJ2-1
d_call: TRBD2
clone_size: -
v_call: TRBV11-1

cdr3_nt: TGCAGCGTCCGACAGGCGGGTGGAGAGACCCAGTACTTC
cdr3_aa: CSVRQAGGETQYF
j_call: TRBJ2-5
d_call: -
clone_size: few
v_call: TRBV29-1

cdr3_nt: TGTGCCGCTGCCGGGAACTATGGCTACACCTTC
cdr3_aa: CAAAGNYGYTF
j_call: TRBJ1-2
d_call: -
clone_size: -
v_call: TRBV2

cdr3_nt: TGTGCCAGCACTACTCATATGGGTGACACTGAAGCTTTCTTT
cdr3_aa: CASTTHMGDTEAFF
j_call: TRBJ1-1
d_call: -
clone_size: -
v_call: TRBV6-6

cdr3_nt: TGTGCCAGCAGCTACGCAGGGGAAGCTTTCTTT
cdr3_aa: CASSYAGEAFF
j_call: TRBJ1-1
d_call: -
clone_size: -
v_call: TRBV5-6

cdr3_nt: TGTGCCTGGAGTGTACAGGGGAGGGGTCTGGGAGCTTTCTTT
cdr3_aa: CAWSVQGRGLGAFF
j_call: TRBJ1-1
d_call: TRBD1
clone_size: few
v_call: TRBV30

cdr3_nt: TGTGCCAGCAGCCCGGACGGGGGGGCCAACGTCCTGACTTTC
cdr3_aa: CASSPDGGANVLTF
j_call: TRBJ2-6
d_call: -
clone_size: few
v_call: TRBV7-2

cdr3_nt: TGTGCCAGTGTCCTGGCGGGATCGGACACTGAAGCTTTCTTT
cdr3_aa: CASVLAGSDTEAFF
j_call: TRBJ1-1
d_call: -
clone_size: -
v_call: TRBV6-1

cdr3_nt: TGCGCCAGCAGCTTCTCCTACGCAGGGGGAAGCACAGATACGCAGTATTTT
cdr3_aa: CASSFSYAGGSTDTQYF
j_call: TRBJ2-3
d_call: TRBD1
clone_size: few
v_call: TRBV5-1

cdr3_nt: TGTGCCAGCAGCCCCGGGAGGGGACAGCGGACAGATACGCAGTATTTT
cdr3_aa: CASSPGRGQRTDTQYF
j_call: TRBJ2-3
d_call: -
clone_size: -
v_call: TRBV5-4

cdr3_nt: TGTGCCAGCAGCAAAACCCTAGCGTTAGAGACCCAGTACTTC
cdr3_aa: CASSKTLALETQYF
j_call: TRBJ2-5
d_call: -
clone_size: many
v_call: TRBV7-2

cdr3_nt: TGCGCCAGCAGTCCCGGACAGGGGACCTACAATGAGCAGTTCTTC
cdr3_aa: CASSPGQGTYNEQFF
j_call: TRBJ2-1
d_call: TRBD1
clone_size: many
v_call: TRBV10-1

cdr3_nt: TGTGCCAGCAGCGTAACGACAGGGGCAAGTGAAGCTTTCTTT
cdr3_aa: CASSVTTGASEAFF
j_call: TRBJ1-1
d_call: TRBD1
clone_size: few
v_call: TRBV5-6

cdr3_nt: TGTGCCAGCAGCCCATCCGTGAACGAAAATGAAAAACTGTTTTTT
cdr3_aa: CASSPSVNENEKLFF
j_call: TRBJ1-4
d_call: -
clone_size: few
v_call: TRBV14